The 10 T cell receptor beta chains given below trace back to one sample, sequenced in a study of blood T cell repertoires in COVID-19. Using immunoSEQ multiplex PCR, the repertoire was profiled, and TCRdb retains in-frame clones only, with some absent. The repertoire consists of 130,000 or so clones, with 70% to 85% occurring once and the leading ten covering 3%. What was sequenced was peripheral blood. These receptor sequences come from an elderly woman with acute or convalescent COVID-19.

Only one count was recorded for this clone. The V gene is TRBV5-1, the J gene TRBJ2-5; D gene uncertain. The CDR3 length is 11 residues. Germline lookup yields CDR1 SGHRS and CDR2 YFSETQ. With 4 bases removed from V and 1 base from J, the gap between germline ends came to 2 bases. CDR3 nucleotide sequence: TGCGCCAGCAGCCGCCAAGAGACCCAGTACTTC. Protein sequence: CASSRQETQYF. The complete variable domain, with remaining parts taken from reference TRBV5-1 and TRBJ2-5, reads KAGVTQTPRYLIKTRGQQVTLSCSPISGHRSVSWYQQTPGQGLQFLFEYFSETQRNKGNFPGRFSGRQFSNSRSEMNVSTLELGDSALYLCASSRQETQYFGPGTRLLVL.

The rearrangement joins TRBV10-3 to TRBJ2-5, with 10 positions matching TRBD2. Germline V gene data show CDR1 as ENHRY and CDR2 as SYGVKD. The length of the CDR3 is 16 residues. With 6 bases clipped from V and 0 bases from J, the junction kept 7 bases outside the gene matches. The CDR3 loop reads CAIRGSGTSDQETQYF. In DNA form, the CDR3 reads TGTGCCATCAGGGGCTCTGGGACTAGCGACCAAGAGACCCAGTACTTC.

Concerning this clone itself: The same CDR3 arises from other DNA sequences in this sample as well. The V and J genes are TRBV18 and TRBJ1-1, with 7 positions matching TRBD1. Trimming took 6 bases from V and 0 from J; bases not matched to a gene: 4. Germline CDR1 reads KGHSH; CDR2 reads LQKENI. The CDR3 has 14 residues. CDR3 amino acids: CASSRQGMNTEAFF. For the CDR3, the DNA is TGTGCCAGCTCCCGACAGGGAATGAACACTGAAGCTTTCTTT.

CDR3 bases: TGTGCCAGTTCCGGACAGAATTATCAGCCCCAGCATTTT. Its translation: CASSGQNYQPQHF. The V gene is TRBV19, the J gene TRBJ1-5; D is perhaps TRBD1 (6 bases). Trimming took 8 bases from V and 5 from J, leaving 13 bases between them. This CDR3 spans 13 amino acids. Germline CDR1 LNHDA, CDR2 SQIVND (reference sequence).

This rearrangement joins TRBV7-2 to TRBJ2-1, with 8 bases matching TRBD1. The trim removed 4 bases at V and 6 bases at J, leaving 8 bases unmatched. Germline lookup yields CDR1 SGHTA and CDR2 FQGNSA. CDR3 length: 15 residues. CDR3 sequence: CASSWAGTGGNEQFF. As DNA, the CDR3 is TGTGCCAGCAGCTGGGCCGGGACAGGCGGCAATGAGCAGTTCTTC.

The chain links TRBV6-4 to TRBJ1-2; tentatively, D is TRBD1 (5 bases). The V gene lost 4 bases and the J gene lost 0 bases, with 15 bases spanning the gap. The CDR3 length is 16 residues. CDR1 is MRHNA and CDR2 is SNTAGT in the germline V gene. The DNA for the CDR3 is TGTGCCAGCAGTGCTGTCGGGGGATTAACTAACTATGGCTACACCTTC. The encoded protein is CASSAVGGLTNYGYTF.

The chain has TRBV2 and TRBJ2-3; possible D gene TRBD2, 5 bases. Trimming removed 6 bases at V and 1 base at J, with 11 bases between. The CDR3 is 14 amino acids. The germline V gene has CDR1 SNHLY and CDR2 FYNNEI. The CDR3 here is CASRREGGTDTQYF. Here the CDR3 DNA reads TGTGCCAGCAGGCGAGAGGGCGGCACAGATACGCAGTATTTT.

The V gene is TRBV7-8, the J gene TRBJ1-3; D not certain. With 4 bases removed from V and 7 bases from J, the gap between germline ends came to 14 bases. The CDR3 spans 14 residues. CDR1 and CDR2 (germline): SGHVS, FQNEAQ. CDR3 sequence (DNA): TGTGCCAGCAGCTACCCCCCCGGAGCCAACACCATATATTTT. It specifies CASSYPPGANTIYF.

The V and J genes are TRBV12-5 and TRBJ1-5; D is undetermined. The germline V gene encodes CDR1 LGHNT and CDR2 FRNRAP. The CDR3 is 12 residues long. V was pared by 4 bases and J by 4 bases, with 5 bases between. The DNA for the CDR3 is TGTGCTAGTGGTTCTCTTAATCAGCCCCAGCATTTT. It yields the protein CASGSLNQPQHF.

This sequence joins TRBV5-4 and TRBJ1-2, with a tentative D call TRBD1 (5 bases). The CDR3 has 13 residues. With 2 bases removed from V and 4 bases from J, the gap between germline ends came to 9 bases. Germline V gene data show CDR1 as SGHNT and CDR2 as YYREEE (reference sequence). CDR3 in DNA: TGTGCCAGCAGCTTTGAAAGGGGCTATGGCTACACCTTC. Translating gives CASSFERGYGYTF.